This TCR beta chain is from a study of T cell clonotyping in hematopoietic cell transplantation. Study information: Recipient samples before transplant were obtained post-cytoreduction.

Time point denoted: recipient sample about 28 days before transplant, after cytoreduction. Recipient blood drawn about 28 days pretransplant and days 30, 100, 180 after. In regard to this clone: The antigen remains undetermined.

Overall study findings and caveats: No sorting was done, leaving CD4 and CD8 contributions mixed.

Profiling relied on immunoSEQ multiplex PCR, and the TCRdb table lists in-frame clones only, not all of them. Of about 3,300 clones listed, more than 90% were seen once; the top ten hold 1.5% to 2%. This receptor was identified in a woman aged 50 to 60 with chronic myeloid leukemia. Some clones in this sample may be carry-over from other donors' samples. The sample in question was peripheral blood mononuclear cells, obtained before stem cell transplant.

The DNA for the CDR3 is TGTGCCAGCAGTTTATCGCGGGGTCGGGTGAATTACGAGCAGTACTTC. Translation: CASSLSRGRVNYEQYF. The V call is TRBV27, the J call TRBJ2-7; possible D gene TRBD2, 6 bases. Germline V gene sequence: CDR1 MNHEY, CDR2 SMNVEV (reference sequence). Trimming removed 0 bases at V and 4 bases at J, with 16 bases between. CDR3 length equals 16 residues.